One sample yielded the 5 T cell receptor beta chains listed below, sequenced in a study of T cell responses to AZD1222 COVID-19 vaccine. Sequencing was performed with immunoSEQ multiplex PCR; in TCRdb, only in-frame clones are kept and a portion is missing. Among about 86,000 clones, 85% to 90% were seen once, and the ten largest hold 6.9%. The input for sequencing was peripheral blood, taken 28 days after the second AZD1222 dose. The source is an adult who received the AZD1222 COVID-19 vaccine.

This chain connects TRBV6-5 to TRBJ2-7, with D unresolved. This CDR3 contains 14 residues. Trimming took off 2 bases at V and 3 bases at J, with 11 bases between the two ends. Germline V lookup: CDR1 MNHEY, CDR2 SVGAGI. CDR3 in amino acids: CASSYPGRRYEQYF. The CDR3 nucleotides read TGTGCCAGCAGTTACCCCGGACGGCGCTACGAGCAGTACTTC.

The chain recombines TRBV5-8 with TRBJ1-2, with 7 nucleotides matching TRBD1. The CDR3 has 15 amino acids. J gave up 4 bases and V 6 bases, and 12 bases lay outside the gene matches. CDR1 SGHTS and CDR2 YDEGEE come from the germline V gene. CDR3 residues: CASNFNGQAGYGYTF. The CDR3 nucleotides are TGTGCCAGCAACTTCAACGGACAGGCCGGCTATGGCTACACCTTC.

The J gene is TRBJ1-2, the V gene TRBV28, with 10 bases lining up with TRBD1. J gave up 7 bases and V 7 bases, and 12 bases lay outside the gene matches. CDR1 MDHEN and CDR2 SYDVKM come from the germline V gene. The CDR3 is 15 residues long. The CDR3 nucleotides are TGTGCCAGCACCGGGACCGGGACAGGGGAATTTGGCTACACCTTC. Translating it yields CASTGTGTGEFGYTF.

The rearrangement uses TRBV4-1 and TRBJ1-6, with 8 nucleotides matching TRBD1. J lost 8 bases, V lost 4 bases, and 10 bases had no gene match. CDR1 is MGHRA and CDR2 is YSYEKL in the germline V gene. CDR3 length: 16 residues. The CDR3 is CASSLGQGLWDSPLHF. DNA for the CDR3: TGCGCCAGCAGCCTTGGACAGGGCTTGTGGGATTCACCCCTCCACTTT.

The rearrangement links TRBV5-4 to TRBJ2-1; TRBD2 is a possible D gene (6 bases). Germline V lookup: CDR1 SGHNT, CDR2 YYREEE (reference sequence). Trimming took off 0 bases at V and 3 bases at J, with 7 bases between the two ends. The CDR3 runs to 14 residues. The CDR3 nucleotides are TGTGCCAGCAGCTTGGCGGGAGACTACAATGAGCAGTTCTTC. Translated, it gives CASSLAGDYNEQFF. Looking up the rest from reference TRBV5-4 and TRBJ2-1 gives the full variable domain: ETGVTQSPTHLIKTRGQQVTLRCSSQSGHNTVSWYQQALGQGPQFIFQYYREEENGRGNFPPRFSGLQFPNYSSELNVNALELDDSALYLCASSLAGDYNEQFFGPGTRLTVL.